These T cell receptor beta chains were read from a single sample in a study of somatic mutations in cytotoxic T cells in rheumatoid arthritis. The table came from immunoSEQ multiplex PCR; TCRdb's copy has only in-frame clones and leaves some out. Here the sample spans about 26,000 clones, roughly 82% being singletons. The sequencing input was CD8+ T cells sorted from blood. The receptors were sampled from a man aged 50 or older in good health. CDR3s include the opening cysteine and the closing phenylalanine or tryptophan. A D gene is named only where the DNA matches it firmly. Size is omitted from some rows. Given values are once, few, many or a class for expanded clones.

>NA|TRBJ2-5|TRBV10-2|15|NA
TGCGCCAGCAGTGACCCTACTACGCTCGGGGAGACCCAGTACTTC
CASSDPTTLGETQYF
>NA|TRBJ2-3|TRBV27|13|few
TGTGCCAGCAGTAGGGGCCCGAGGAATACGCAGTATTTT
CASSRGPRNTQYF
>TRBD1|TRBJ2-3|TRBV13|16|NA
TGTGCCAGCAGCTTAGGACAGGGGTCTGGAACAGATACGCAGTATTTT
CASSLGQGSGTDTQYF
>TRBD1|TRBJ1-2|TRBV7-8|16|once
TGTGCCAGCAGCTTAGTGAGGACAGGGGGCCACTATGGCTACACCTTC
CASSLVRTGGHYGYTF
>NA|TRBJ1-5|TRBV28|12|NA
TGTGCCAGCAGCCGACTGGGGAATCAGGGCCATTTT
CASSRLGNQGHF
>TRBD1|TRBJ1-1|TRBV11-3|15|few
TGTGCCAGCAGCCCACGACAGGGAATGAACACTGAAGCTTTCTTT
CASSPRQGMNTEAFF
>TRBD1|TRBJ2-2|TRBV4-1|17|once
TGCGCCAGCAGCCCCCTAGGACAGGGATTTGGCACCGGGGAGCTGTTTTTT
CASSPLGQGFGTGELFF
>NA|TRBJ1-2|TRBV27|14|few
TGTGCCAGCACCAGTCCCGGGGGCGACTATGGCTACACCTTC
CASTSPGGDYGYTF
>NA|TRBJ2-7|TRBV6-5|13|NA
TGTGCCAGCAGTTACTTTCAGGGCTACGAGCAGTACTTC
CASSYFQGYEQYF
>NA|TRBJ1-1|TRBV30|12|NA
TGTGCCTGGAGCGCTCAGAACACTGAAGCTTTCTTT
CAWSAQNTEAFF
>TRBD1|TRBJ1-2|TRBV7-2|17|NA
TGTGCCAGCAGCTTAGGAGGTTCGGGGACAGGGTACTATGGCTACACCTTC
CASSLGGSGTGYYGYTF
>NA|TRBJ2-5|TRBV10-3|13|once
TGTGCCATCAGTGAATGGGAGAAAGAGACCCAGTACTTC
CAISEWEKETQYF
>NA|TRBJ2-2|TRBV13|11|NA
TGTGCCAGCAGCCGTACCGGGGAGCTGTTTTTT
CASSRTGELFF
>NA|TRBJ1-4|TRBV6-1|11|NA
TGTGCCAGCCCCCGACGTGAAAAACTGTTTTTT
CASPRREKLFF
>TRBD1|TRBJ2-1|TRBV7-9|15|once
TGTGCCAGCAGCCCGAAACAGGGGGTTTTTAATGAGCAGTTCTTC
CASSPKQGVFNEQFF
>NA|TRBJ2-7|TRBV27|14|NA
TGTGCCAGCAGTCGGTTGAGGGACTCCTACGAGCAGTACTTC
CASSRLRDSYEQYF
>TRBD1|TRBJ1-3|TRBV6-1|17|once
TGTGCCAGCAGCGAAATGGGACAGGCTTACTCTGGAAACACCATATATTTT
CASSEMGQAYSGNTIYF
>NA|TRBJ2-5|TRBV21-1|16|NA
TGTGCCAGCAGCAAACGGGGAGGGGACGGATTCGAGACCCAGTACTTC
CASSKRGGDGFETQYF
>NA|TRBJ2-1|TRBV6-6|15|NA
TGTGCCAGCGCAATATCGGACACGGGTTTTAATGAGCAGTTCTTC
CASAISDTGFNEQFF
>TRBD1|TRBJ2-7|TRBV6-5|15|NA
TGTGCCAGCAGTTACTGGGGGACAGGGGGTTACGAGCAGTACTTC
CASSYWGTGGYEQYF
>NA|TRBJ2-5|TRBV2|14|once
TGTGCCAGCAGTGAAGGTATCAGCCAAGAGACCCAGTACTTC
CASSEGISQETQYF
>NA|TRBJ2-3|TRBV13|16|once
TGTGCCAGCAGCCACCAGCCCGGCAGGACCACAGATACGCAGTATTTT
CASSHQPGRTTDTQYF
>TRBD2|TRBJ2-1|TRBV12-5|16|NA
TGTGCTAGTGGTACACCGGGAGGGCCAAGGTACAATGAGCAGTTCTTC
CASGTPGGPRYNEQFF
>NA|TRBJ2-1|TRBV7-9|12|once
TGTGCCAGCAGCTTTTTCGGAGCAGAGCAGTTCTTC
CASSFFGAEQFF
>NA|TRBJ1-2|TRBV6-5|14|NA
TGTGCCAGCAGTCTTACCGGGGACCACTATGGCTACACCTTC
CASSLTGDHYGYTF
>NA|TRBJ1-3|TRBV10-1|16|NA
TGCGCCAGCAGTGAGTCAAAGGGGATCTCTGGAAACACCATATATTTT
CASSESKGISGNTIYF
>NA|TRBJ1-2|TRBV10-2|15|NA
TGCGCCAGCAGTGAGTCGATTTGGGGTGGGAATGGCTACACCTTC
CASSESIWGGNGYTF